The text below deals with one T cell receptor beta chain. This sample was included in a study of blood T cell repertoires in COVID-19. Study information: Material from acute and convalescent COVID-19 was sourced from the United States, Italy and Spain.

This CDR3 is 11 amino acids long. V lost 4 bases and J 7 bases, leaving 5 bases between the germline ends. Sequenced by immunoSEQ multiplex PCR; TCRdb stores in-frame clones only, minus some. The sample comprises 250,000 to 350,000 clones, approximately 90% of which are singletons, and about 2% rests with the top ten. The genes are TRBV12-3 or TRBV12-4 and TRBJ2-1; D gene uncertain. Sequencing was carried out using peripheral blood. This clonotype was sampled from a man between 18 and 29 years old with active or convalescent COVID-19. The CDR3 sequence: CASSSRNEQFF. The CDR3 region has the DNA TGTGCCAGCAGTTCCAGAAATGAGCAGTTCTTC.